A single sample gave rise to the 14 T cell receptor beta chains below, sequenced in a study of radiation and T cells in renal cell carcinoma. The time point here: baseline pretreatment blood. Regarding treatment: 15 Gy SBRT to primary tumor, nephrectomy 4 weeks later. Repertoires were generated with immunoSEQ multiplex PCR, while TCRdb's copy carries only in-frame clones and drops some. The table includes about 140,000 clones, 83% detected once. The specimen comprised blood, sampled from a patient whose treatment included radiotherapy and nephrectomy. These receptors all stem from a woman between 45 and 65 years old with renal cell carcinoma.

The CDR3 sequence is CASSPQGAGGYEQYF. Here the CDR3 DNA reads TGTGCCAGCAGCCCCCAAGGCGCGGGGGGCTACGAGCAGTACTTC. The chain is built from TRBV7-2 and TRBJ2-7; 8 positions match TRBD2. Germline assignment: CDR1 SGHTA and CDR2 FQGNSA. After removal of 5 bases from V and 3 bases from J, the junction contained 9 bases not matched to a gene. This CDR3 contains 15 residues.

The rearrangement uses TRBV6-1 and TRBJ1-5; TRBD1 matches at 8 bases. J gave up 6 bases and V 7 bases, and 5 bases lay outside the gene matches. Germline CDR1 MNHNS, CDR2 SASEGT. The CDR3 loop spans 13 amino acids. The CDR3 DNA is TGTGCCAGCATCCAGGGGGCAGGTCAGCCCCAGCATTTT. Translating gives CASIQGAGQPQHF.

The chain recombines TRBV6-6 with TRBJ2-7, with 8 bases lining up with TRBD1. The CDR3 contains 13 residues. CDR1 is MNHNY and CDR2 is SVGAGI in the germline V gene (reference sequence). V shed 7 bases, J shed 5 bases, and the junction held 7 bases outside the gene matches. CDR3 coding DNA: TGTGCCAGCAACGACAGGGGTGCGAACGAGCAGTACTTC. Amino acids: CASNDRGANEQYF.

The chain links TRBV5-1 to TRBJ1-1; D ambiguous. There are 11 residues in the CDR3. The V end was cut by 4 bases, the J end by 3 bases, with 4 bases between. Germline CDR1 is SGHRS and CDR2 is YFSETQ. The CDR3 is CASSGDTEAFF. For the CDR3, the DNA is TGCGCCAGCAGCGGGGACACTGAAGCTTTCTTT. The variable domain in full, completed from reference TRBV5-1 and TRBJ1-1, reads KAGVTQTPRYLIKTRGQQVTLSCSPISGHRSVSWYQQTPGQGLQFLFEYFSETQRNKGNFPGRFSGRQFSNSRSEMNVSTLELGDSALYLCASSGDTEAFFGQGTRLTVV.

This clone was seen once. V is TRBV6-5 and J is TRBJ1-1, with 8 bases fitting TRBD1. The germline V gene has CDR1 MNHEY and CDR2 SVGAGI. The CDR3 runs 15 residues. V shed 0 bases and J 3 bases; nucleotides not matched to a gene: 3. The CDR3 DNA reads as TGTGCCAGCAGTTACTCGAACAGGGGGGACACTGAAGCTTTCTTT. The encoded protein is CASSYSNRGDTEAFF.

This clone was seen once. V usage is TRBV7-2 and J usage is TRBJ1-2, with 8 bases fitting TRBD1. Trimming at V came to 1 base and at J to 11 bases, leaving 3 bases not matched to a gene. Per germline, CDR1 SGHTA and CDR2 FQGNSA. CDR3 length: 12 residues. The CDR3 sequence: CASSLGTGRYTF. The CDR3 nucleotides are TGTGCCAGCAGCTTAGGGACAGGGAGGTACACCTTC.

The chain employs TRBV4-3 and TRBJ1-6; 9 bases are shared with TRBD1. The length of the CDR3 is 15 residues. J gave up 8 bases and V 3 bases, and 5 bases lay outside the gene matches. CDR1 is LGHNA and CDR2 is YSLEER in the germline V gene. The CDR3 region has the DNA TGCGCCAGCAGCCAGGAAGACAGGGGGGATTCACCCCTCCACTTT. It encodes CASSQEDRGDSPLHF.

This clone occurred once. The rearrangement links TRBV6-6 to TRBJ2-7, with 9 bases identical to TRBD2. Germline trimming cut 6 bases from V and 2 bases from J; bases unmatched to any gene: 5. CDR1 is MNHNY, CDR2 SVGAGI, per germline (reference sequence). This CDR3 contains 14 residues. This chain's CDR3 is CASRELAGAYEQYF. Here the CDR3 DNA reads TGTGCCAGCAGGGAACTAGCGGGTGCCTACGAGCAGTACTTC.

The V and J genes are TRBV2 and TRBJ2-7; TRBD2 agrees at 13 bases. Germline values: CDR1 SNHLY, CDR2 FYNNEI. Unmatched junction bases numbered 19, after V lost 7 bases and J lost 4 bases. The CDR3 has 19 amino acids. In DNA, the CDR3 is TGTGCCAGCACCGGAAAGGGACTAGCGGGATGGGGGACGGGGTACGAGCAGTACTTC. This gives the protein CASTGKGLAGWGTGYEQYF.

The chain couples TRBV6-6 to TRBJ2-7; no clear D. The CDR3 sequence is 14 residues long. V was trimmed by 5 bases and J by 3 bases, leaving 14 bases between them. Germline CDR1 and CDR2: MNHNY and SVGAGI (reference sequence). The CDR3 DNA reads TGTGCCAGCAGTCACGCCGGAGCAGGCTACGAGCAGTACTTC. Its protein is CASSHAGAGYEQYF.

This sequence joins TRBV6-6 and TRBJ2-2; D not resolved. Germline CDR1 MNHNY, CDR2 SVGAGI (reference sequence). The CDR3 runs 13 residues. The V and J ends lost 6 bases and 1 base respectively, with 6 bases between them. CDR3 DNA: TGTGCCAGCAGGGATCAGAACACCGGGGAGCTGTTTTTT. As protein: CASRDQNTGELFF.

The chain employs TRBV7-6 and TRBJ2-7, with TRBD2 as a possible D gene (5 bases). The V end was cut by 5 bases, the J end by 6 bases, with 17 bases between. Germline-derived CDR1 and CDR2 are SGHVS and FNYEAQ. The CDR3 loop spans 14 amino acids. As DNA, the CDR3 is TGTGCCAGCAGCCAATACGAGAGGGTGGGCGAGCAGTACTTC. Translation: CASSQYERVGEQYF.

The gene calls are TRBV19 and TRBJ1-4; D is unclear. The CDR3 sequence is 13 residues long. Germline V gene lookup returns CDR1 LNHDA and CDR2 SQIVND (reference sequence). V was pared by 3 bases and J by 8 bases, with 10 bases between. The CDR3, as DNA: TGTGCCAGTAGTATGTTGGGTGGGGAAAAACTGTTTTTT. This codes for CASSMLGGEKLFF.

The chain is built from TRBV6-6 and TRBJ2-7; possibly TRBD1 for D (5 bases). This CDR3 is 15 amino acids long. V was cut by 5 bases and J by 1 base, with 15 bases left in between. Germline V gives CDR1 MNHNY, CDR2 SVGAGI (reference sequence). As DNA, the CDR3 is TGTGCCAGCAGTGGACGCAGGGTAAGGTCCTACGAGCAGTACTTC. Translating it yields CASSGRRVRSYEQYF.